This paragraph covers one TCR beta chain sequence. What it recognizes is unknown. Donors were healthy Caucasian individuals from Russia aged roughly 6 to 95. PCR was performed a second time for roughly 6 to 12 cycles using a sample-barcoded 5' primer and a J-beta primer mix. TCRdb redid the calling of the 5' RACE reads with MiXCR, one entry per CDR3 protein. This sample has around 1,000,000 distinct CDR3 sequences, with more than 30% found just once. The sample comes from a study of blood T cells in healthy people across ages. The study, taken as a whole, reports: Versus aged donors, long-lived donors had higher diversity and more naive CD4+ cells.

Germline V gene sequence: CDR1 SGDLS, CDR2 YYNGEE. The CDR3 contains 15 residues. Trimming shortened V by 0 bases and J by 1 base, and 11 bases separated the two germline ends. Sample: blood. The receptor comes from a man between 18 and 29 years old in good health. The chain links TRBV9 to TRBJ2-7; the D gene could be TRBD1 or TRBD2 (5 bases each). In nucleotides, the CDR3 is TGTGCCAGCAGCGTAGGATTTGGGGGTTCCTACGAGCAGTACTTC. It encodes CASSVGFGGSYEQYF.